The T cell receptor (beta chain) described here comes from a study of shared clonotypes between healthy human individuals. Of note for this clone: No antigen is known for it.

Positively selected for CCR7, the CD45RO-negative cells used as naive CD8 cells excluded terminally differentiated effector memory CD45RA+ cells. V shed 8 bases and J 7 bases; nucleotides not matched to a gene: 9. The CDR3 extends over 16 amino acids. Germline values: CDR1 MDHEN, CDR2 SYDVKM. Study-wide points: Investigators collected only blood, and repertoires in tissues likely differ. In general, naive subsets displayed greater estimated richness than memory subsets did. Roughly 5.3% of naive CD4 clonotypes were common to a handful of donors.

Clones were sequenced by immunoSEQ multiplex PCR, and TCRdb holds only the in-frame ones, with some missing. The sample lists 760,000 or so clones; about 96% were seen once. The sequencing sample was made of naive CD8+ T cells sorted from blood. The TCR sequence derives from a man aged 25 to 40 in good health. This chain connects TRBV28 to TRBJ2-1, with 15 bases fitting TRBD2. CDR3 protein: CASQKGLAGGGNEQFF. CDR3 coding DNA: TGTGCCAGCCAAAAGGGACTAGCGGGAGGAGGGAATGAGCAGTTCTTC.